The 28 T cell receptor beta chains listed next were all sequenced from one sample in a study of OX40 agonist ivuxolimab in advanced cancers. Here immunoSEQ multiplex PCR was the method, and the copy in TCRdb shows in-frame clones only, minus some. The sample includes under 70,000 clones, 75% to 90% of them seen just once. The material sequenced was CD4+ or CD8+ T cells sorted from blood, taken in a trial of the OX40 agonist ivuxolimab. These receptors were obtained from an adult with an advanced solid tumor such as melanoma, head and neck, liver or kidney cancer.

This clone was detected a few times. This rearrangement joins TRBV5-4 to TRBJ2-1; D is undetermined. The germline V and J ends were trimmed by 4 bases and 4 bases, with 9 bases remaining between them. From germline, CDR1 is SGHNT and CDR2 YYREEE (reference sequence). The CDR3 is 13 amino acids. CDR3: CASSIDFYNEQFF. CDR3 bases: TGTGCCAGCAGCATCGACTTTTACAATGAGCAGTTCTTC.

The chain uses TRBV5-6 and TRBJ2-4; TRBD2 might be the D (5 bases). This CDR3 spans 14 amino acids. V dropped 0 bases and J dropped 4 bases, with 8 bases sitting between them. The germline gives CDR1 SGHDT, CDR2 YYEEEE. The CDR3 loop is CASSLGLAKNIQYF. Written as DNA, the CDR3 is TGTGCCAGCAGCTTGGGTCTAGCTAAAAACATTCAGTACTTC. Based on the CDR3 plus reference TRBV5-6 and TRBJ2-4, the full variable domain is DAGVTQSPTHLIKTRGQQVTLRCSPKSGHDTVSWYQQALGQGPQFIFQYYEEEERQRGNFPDRFSGHQFPNYSSELNVNALLLGDSALYLCASSLGLAKNIQYFGAGTRLSVL.

This chain links TRBV5-6 with TRBJ1-5; D not resolved. The V gene's germline CDR1 is SGHDT and CDR2 YYEEEE. This CDR3 has 17 residues. V lost 0 bases to trimming and J lost 2 bases, with 15 bases between them. The CDR3 region is CASSLGRVARGNQPQHF. The CDR3 bases are TGTGCCAGCAGCTTGGGGCGGGTGGCACGGGGCAATCAGCCCCAGCATTTT.

CDR3: CASSFGTSTDTQYF. The CDR3, as DNA: TGTGCCAGCAGCTTTGGGACTAGCACAGATACGCAGTATTTT. The rearrangement uses TRBV7-9 and TRBJ2-3; TRBD2 might be the D (6 bases). V lost 3 bases to trimming and J lost 0 bases, with 7 bases between them. Germline V gene sequence: CDR1 SEHNR, CDR2 FQNEAQ (reference sequence). The CDR3 extends over 14 amino acids.

The chain uses TRBV27 and TRBJ2-7; 13 bases agree with TRBD2. The J segment lost 5 bases and the V segment lost 1 base, leaving 8 bases of the junction unmatched. The CDR3 totals 17 residues. The germline V gene has CDR1 MNHEY and CDR2 SMNVEV (reference sequence). CDR3 protein: CASSLWTSGSVAHEQYF. CDR3 in DNA: TGTGCCAGCAGTTTATGGACTAGCGGGAGTGTTGCCCACGAGCAGTACTTC.

The gene calls are TRBV11-2 and TRBJ2-3, with 14 bases identical to TRBD2. V dropped 1 base and J dropped 4; count of bases not matched to a gene: 4. The V gene's germline CDR1 is SGHAT and CDR2 FQNNGV. The CDR3 is made up of 17 amino acids. The CDR3 bases are TGTGCCAGCAGCTTAGTGGGGACTAGCGGGAGTTCAGATACGCAGTATTTT. Translation: CASSLVGTSGSSDTQYF.

The V and J genes are TRBV18 and TRBJ2-1; no reliable D call. Per the germline V gene, CDR1 is KGHSH and CDR2 is LQKENI. This CDR3 contains 15 residues. V dropped 1 base and J dropped 0 bases, with 7 bases sitting between them. As DNA, the CDR3 is TGTGCCAGCTCACCACAGGCCTACTCCTACAATGAGCAGTTCTTC. It specifies CASSPQAYSYNEQFF.

This clone was seen once. The chain links TRBV11-2 to TRBJ2-1; the match to TRBD2 covers 8 bases. The CDR3 has 15 amino acids. Germline loops: CDR1 SGHAT, CDR2 FQNNGV. J lost 10 bases, V lost 2 bases, and 10 bases had no gene match. The CDR3 DNA reads as TGTGCCAGCAGCTTATCGGGAGGGCCTTTGGGGGAGCAGTTCTTC. This translates into CASSLSGGPLGEQFF.

The chain is built from TRBV11-2 and TRBJ2-3, with 12 positions matching TRBD2. The V segment lost 1 base and the J segment 4 bases; nucleotides outside the gene matches: 6. The CDR3 has 17 residues. The germline V gene encodes CDR1 SGHAT and CDR2 FQNNGV. This chain's CDR3 is CASSLGLAGGVADTQYF. CDR3 bases: TGTGCCAGCAGCTTAGGTCTAGCGGGAGGGGTCGCAGATACGCAGTATTTT.

This sequence joins TRBV2 and TRBJ1-1, with D perhaps matching TRBD1 (6 bases). The CDR3 spans 15 residues. V lost 8 bases, J lost 1 base, and 17 bases lay in between. Germline loops: CDR1 SNHLY, CDR2 FYNNEI. CDR3 loop: CASFLRGHSNTEAFF. The CDR3 DNA follows: TGTGCCAGCTTCCTCAGGGGTCACTCGAACACTGAAGCTTTCTTT.

The chain carries TRBV14 and TRBJ1-1, with D uncertain. Germline V gives CDR1 SGHDN, CDR2 FVKESK. Trimming pared 0 bases from V and 2 bases from J, leaving 7 bases between. This CDR3 contains 14 residues. The DNA of the CDR3 is TGTGCCAGCAGCCAAGACAGGCGAAACACTGAAGCTTTCTTT. Translated: CASSQDRRNTEAFF.

This sequence joins TRBV6-5 and TRBJ2-5; weak D call: TRBD1 (6 bases). Germline CDR1 is MNHEY and CDR2 is SVGAGI. Trimming cost V 5 bases and J 4 bases, with 8 bases left between them. This CDR3 has 12 residues. Here the CDR3 DNA reads TGTGCCAGCAGTAAAGGGGGAGAGACCCAGTACTTC. The encoded protein is CASSKGGETQYF.

The table lists this clone with a few counts. The V call is TRBV30, the J call TRBJ1-2, with D possibly TRBD1 on 5 matching bases. With 0 bases removed from V and 9 bases from J, the gap between germline ends came to 11 bases. Germline V gene lookup returns CDR1 GTSNPN and CDR2 SVGIG (reference sequence). This CDR3 has 12 amino acids. The CDR3 bases are TGTGCCTGGAGTGTACAAAGGGGTAGCTACACCTTC. Translated: CAWSVQRGSYTF.

The chain recombines TRBV18 with TRBJ1-1, with D unresolved. The V and J ends lost 4 bases and 0 bases respectively, with 9 bases between them. The CDR3 is 14 residues long. From germline, CDR1 is KGHSH and CDR2 LQKENI. The CDR3 DNA sequence: TGTGCCAGCTCACTACAGTTCATGAACACTGAAGCTTTCTTT. The encoded protein is CASSLQFMNTEAFF.

The V call is TRBV28, the J call TRBJ2-7; tentative D call: TRBD1 (5 bases). The V gene's germline CDR1 is MDHEN and CDR2 SYDVKM. Between the trimmed V and J ends, which lost 4 bases and 3 bases, there was a span of 10 bases. The CDR3 sequence is 13 residues long. In nucleotides, the CDR3 is TGTGCCAGCAGTTACGGGCAGGGCTACGAGCAGTACTTC. Amino acid sequence: CASSYGQGYEQYF.

This clone was seen a few times. V and J are TRBV28 and TRBJ2-7, with D tentatively TRBD2 (5 bases). Trimming took off 5 bases at V and 7 bases at J, with 15 bases between the two ends. The V gene's germline CDR1 is MDHEN and CDR2 SYDVKM. The CDR3 loop spans 13 amino acids. CDR3 residues: CASSTPLVAEQYF. CDR3 DNA sequence: TGTGCCAGCAGTACCCCTCTGGTAGCGGAGCAGTACTTC. Full variable domain (remainder filled in from reference TRBV28 and TRBJ2-7): DVKVTQSSRYLVKRTGEKVFLECVQDMDHENMFWYRQDPGLGLRLIYFSYDVKMKEKGDIPEGYSVSREKKERFSLILESASTNQTSMYLCASSTPLVAEQYFGPGTRLTVT.

This sequence joins TRBV15 and TRBJ1-2; the D is unclear. This CDR3 comprises 14 residues. V was cut by 0 bases and J by 6 bases, with 11 bases left in between. Germline CDR1 and CDR2: LNHNV and YYDKDF (reference sequence). CDR3 region: CATSRDRRGNGYTF. The CDR3 bases are TGTGCCACCAGCAGAGATCGTCGAGGAAATGGCTACACCTTC.

This clone appeared a single time. The chain's CDR3 is CASSKGSGGRYEQYF. Written as DNA, the CDR3 is TGTGCCAGCAGTAAGGGTAGCGGGGGGCGGTACGAGCAGTACTTC. This chain connects TRBV6-5 to TRBJ2-7, with TRBD2 matching over 10 bases. The CDR3 loop spans 15 amino acids. Trimming cost V 5 bases and J 4 bases; bases outside gene matches: 8. Per the germline V gene, CDR1 is MNHEY and CDR2 is SVGAGI.

The V call is TRBV6-1, the J call TRBJ2-5; 9 bases match TRBD1. Losses at the gene ends were 0 bases for V and 5 bases for J; bases not matched to a gene: 13. CDR1 MNHNS and CDR2 SASEGT come from the germline V gene. The CDR3 has 18 amino acids. Here the CDR3 DNA reads TGTGCCAGCAGTGAAGCGTTGGACAGGGGTCCCAGGGGGGAGACCCAGTACTTC. Translation gives CASSEALDRGPRGETQYF.

The chain carries TRBV27 and TRBJ2-3; D ambiguous. CDR1 and CDR2 from the germline V gene are MNHEY and SMNVEV (reference sequence). The length of the CDR3 is 16 residues. Trimming left V 5 bases short and J 4 bases short, with 19 bases between. CDR3 protein: CASSPRRRSSPDTQYF. Written as DNA, the CDR3 is TGTGCCAGCAGTCCCCGGCGACGCTCCAGCCCAGATACGCAGTATTTT.

V and J are TRBV7-2 and TRBJ2-5; D unresolved. Per germline, CDR1 SGHTA and CDR2 FQGNSA. This CDR3 comprises 15 residues. V lost 5 bases and J 5 bases, leaving 18 bases between the germline ends. The CDR3 nucleotides are TGTGCCAGCAGCGCAGGCGTCTCAGTGGGGGAGACCCAGTACTTC. It is translated as CASSAGVSVGETQYF.

CDR3 coding DNA: TGTGCCAGCAGCTTTGCTAGGACTAGGGGGGGCAATGAGCAGTTCTTC. Translation gives CASSFARTRGGNEQFF. The V call is TRBV11-2, the J call TRBJ2-1; D is possibly TRBD2 (7 bases). Germline CDR1 SGHAT, CDR2 FQNNGV. V lost 3 bases and J 6 bases, leaving 18 bases between the germline ends. The CDR3 length is 16 residues.

The chain recombines TRBV30 with TRBJ1-6, with a tentative D call TRBD1 (6 bases). Trimming left V 1 base short and J 9 bases short, with 10 bases between. The V gene's germline CDR1 is GTSNPN and CDR2 SVGIG (reference sequence). The CDR3 has 13 residues. The CDR3 coding sequence is TGTGCCTGGAGTGGGGGGGCAGGTTCACCCCTCCACTTT. It specifies CAWSGGAGSPLHF.

The CDR3 reads CASSLGQANSPLHF. The DNA of the CDR3 is TGTGCCAGCAGTTTGGGTCAGGCTAATTCACCCCTCCACTTT. The rearrangement links TRBV28 to TRBJ1-6; D gene unclear. The CDR3 runs 14 residues. Germline V lookup: CDR1 MDHEN, CDR2 SYDVKM. The ends were cut back, 3 bases at V and 6 bases at J, with 9 bases in the middle. The full variable domain, in which reference TRBV28 and TRBJ1-6 provide the parts outside the CDR3, is DVKVTQSSRYLVKRTGEKVFLECVQDMDHENMFWYRQDPGLGLRLIYFSYDVKMKEKGDIPEGYSVSREKKERFSLILESASTNQTSMYLCASSLGQANSPLHFGNGTRLTVT.

The gene calls are TRBV11-2 and TRBJ2-7; no clear D gene. Trimming left V 3 bases short and J 0 bases short, with 6 bases between. The CDR3 is made up of 13 amino acids. Germline CDR1 reads SGHAT; CDR2 reads FQNNGV. As DNA, the CDR3 is TGTGCCAGCAGCTTCAGGAGCTCCTACGAGCAGTACTTC. Residues: CASSFRSSYEQYF.

The chain recombines TRBV19 with TRBJ1-1; D uncertain. This CDR3 comprises 13 residues. The V gene lost 7 bases and the J gene lost 1 base, with 10 bases spanning the gap. CDR1 and CDR2 from the germline V gene are LNHDA and SQIVND (reference sequence). This chain's CDR3 is CASNPGPNTEAFF. Written as DNA, the CDR3 is TGTGCCAGTAACCCTGGGCCGAACACTGAAGCTTTCTTT.

V is TRBV7-9 and J is TRBJ1-4; TRBD1 might be the D (6 bases). CDR1 is SEHNR and CDR2 is FQNEAQ in the germline V gene (reference sequence). This CDR3 spans 16 amino acids. V was cut by 1 base and J by 8 bases, with 17 bases left in between. The CDR3 is CASSLGGALEAEKLFF. In DNA, the CDR3 is TGTGCCAGCAGCTTAGGGGGGGCGCTTGAGGCCGAAAAACTGTTTTTT.

The chain combines TRBV14 with TRBJ2-4; D perhaps matches TRBD2 (6 bases). Germline V gene data show CDR1 as SGHDN and CDR2 as FVKESK. This CDR3 contains 16 residues. Trimming left V 0 bases short and J 3 bases short, with 12 bases between. In DNA form, the CDR3 reads TGTGCCAGCAGCCAAGAGGCGGCCGGGGGCAAAAACATTCAGTACTTC. Its protein is CASSQEAAGGKNIQYF.